This T cell receptor beta chain was captured in a study of shared clonotypes between healthy human individuals. Study-level background: Serving as donors were two women and three men, whose ages spanned 18 to 49.

Naive-designated CD8 cells lacked CD45RO, were positively enriched for CCR7, and omitted terminally differentiated effector memory CD45RA+ cells. Donors, without exception, were Caucasian adults residing in Nashville, Tennessee. In this sample, this clone turned up a few times. Its target is unknown. Study observations and caveats: Rarefaction analysis demonstrated incomplete sorted-subset sequencing notwithstanding large depth.

Trimming removed 4 bases at V and 3 bases at J, with 9 bases between. Germline CDR1 is SGHVS and CDR2 is FQNEAQ. The CDR3 totals 13 residues. The method was immunoSEQ multiplex PCR; TCRdb's version includes in-frame clones alone and lacks a portion of them. The top ten clones hold about 1.1% of a sample with about 2 million clones, about 94% of them seen once. The rearrangement joins TRBV7-8 to TRBJ1-2; D is possibly TRBD1 (5 bases). Material: naive CD8+ T cells sorted from blood. This TCR came from a man aged 18 to 35 in good health. This CDR3 reads CASSSLGDYGYTF. In DNA, the CDR3 is TGTGCCAGCAGCTCCCTGGGGGACTATGGCTACACCTTC.